Each of the 30 T cell receptor beta chains below was sequenced from the same sample in a study of T cell changes during pregnancy in multiple sclerosis (dated by TCRdb to about 2019). Libraries were prepared through the immunoSEQ multiplex PCR assay. TCRdb provides this immuneACCESS table in a form limited to in-frame rearrangements. Some clones are lacking; in checked studies, under half of them reflect an unresolved V gene, and why the rest are absent is not known. The sample table lists some 100,000 clones, 85% to 95% of them with a count of one. The ten largest clones take up over 0.7% of the sample. Sequencing was performed on peripheral blood, taken before pregnancy. The origin of the receptors is a female donor with multiple sclerosis, enrolled in a pregnancy study.

The J gene is TRBJ2-3, the V gene TRBV7-9; 9 bases map to TRBD1. Trimming removed 0 bases from V and 4 bases from J; junction bases left unmatched: 5. CDR1 and CDR2 from the germline V gene are SEHNR and FQNEAQ (reference sequence). The CDR3 is 16 residues long. CDR3 in DNA: TGTGCCAGCAGCTTAGCGCCGGGACAGGGCCCAGATACGCAGTATTTT. Protein sequence: CASSLAPGQGPDTQYF.

The rearrangement links TRBV9 to TRBJ2-5; 8 bases align to TRBD1. CDR3 length: 16 residues. CDR1 is SGDLS and CDR2 is YYNGEE in the germline V gene. V lost 0 bases to trimming and J lost 2 bases; unmatched junction nucleotides: 6. The CDR3 nucleotides read TGTGCCAGCAGCGTAGCCTTTCGGGACAGGCAAGAGACCCAGTACTTC. Protein: CASSVAFRDRQETQYF.

The gene calls are TRBV30 and TRBJ2-7; 7 positions match TRBD1. Germline CDR1 reads GTSNPN; CDR2 reads SVGIG (reference sequence). The CDR3 spans 13 residues. V gave up 6 bases and J gave up 0 bases; unmatched junction bases: 5. CDR3: CACRDSSSYEQYF. The CDR3 DNA sequence: TGTGCCTGTCGGGACAGTAGCTCCTACGAGCAGTACTTC.

The CDR3 coding sequence is TGTGCCAGCTCTCCAGTATTCTCCTACGAGCAGTACTTC. Encoded protein: CASSPVFSYEQYF. V usage is TRBV11-2 and J usage is TRBJ2-7; D is uncertain. The CDR3 runs 13 residues. Trimming took off 8 bases at V and 0 bases at J, with 11 bases between the two ends. Germline V lookup: CDR1 SGHAT, CDR2 FQNNGV.

This clone was seen only once. The CDR3 sequence: CASSLAGQGTDAPQHF. For the CDR3, the DNA is TGTGCCAGCAGTCTGGCGGGACAGGGAACCGACGCGCCCCAGCATTTT. This chain joins TRBV6-6 and TRBJ1-5; 9 bases align to TRBD1. CDR1 MNHNY and CDR2 SVGAGI come from the germline V gene (reference sequence). Germline trimming cut 5 bases from V and 9 bases from J; bases unmatched to any gene: 14. The length of the CDR3 is 16 residues.

This chain connects TRBV18 to TRBJ2-1; 7 nucleotides agree with TRBD2. This CDR3 is built from 15 residues. Germline V gene data show CDR1 as KGHSH and CDR2 as LQKENI. Losses at the gene ends were 6 bases for V and 7 bases for J; bases not matched to a gene: 12. The CDR3 reads CASSPPRRENNEQFF. The CDR3 region has the DNA TGTGCCAGCTCTCCCCCGAGGCGGGAGAATAATGAGCAGTTCTTC.

DNA for the CDR3: TGTGCCACCAGCAGAGATGGGCTGAGCTCCTACGAGCAGTACTTC. Translated, it gives CATSRDGLSSYEQYF. This chain joins TRBV15 and TRBJ2-7; D is uncertain. The CDR3 totals 15 residues. V lost 0 bases, J lost 0 bases, and 9 bases lay in between. CDR1 is LNHNV and CDR2 is YYDKDF in the germline V gene (reference sequence).

The rearrangement uses TRBV11-2 and TRBJ2-5; TRBD2 is a possible D gene (5 bases). V dropped 6 bases and J dropped 5 bases, with 13 bases sitting between them. CDR1 SGHAT and CDR2 FQNNGV come from the germline V gene. CDR3 length: 13 residues. In DNA, the CDR3 is TGTGCCAGCAGTCTCGGGAAGGTGGAGACCCAGTACTTC. Its protein product is CASSLGKVETQYF.

The chain employs TRBV15 and TRBJ1-1; D gene unclear. V was pared by 0 bases and J by 1 base, with 12 bases between. Germline loops: CDR1 LNHNV, CDR2 YYDKDF (reference sequence). This CDR3 is 16 amino acids long. The CDR3 DNA reads as TGTGCCACCAGCAGAGATTACGGGGATCCGAACACTGAAGCTTTCTTT. Translated: CATSRDYGDPNTEAFF.

The chain has TRBV5-1 and TRBJ2-7, with 7 bases fitting TRBD1. V lost 4 bases and J lost 6; bases outside the gene matches: 13. CDR3 length: 15 amino acids. Germline V gene lookup returns CDR1 SGHRS and CDR2 YFSETQ. CDR3 in amino acids: CASSAAGTVFSEQYF. Written as DNA, the CDR3 is TGCGCCAGCAGCGCCGCCGGGACAGTCTTTTCCGAGCAGTACTTC. The whole variable domain, remainder taken from reference TRBV5-1 and TRBJ2-7, is KAGVTQTPRYLIKTRGQQVTLSCSPISGHRSVSWYQQTPGQGLQFLFEYFSETQRNKGNFPGRFSGRQFSNSRSEMNVSTLELGDSALYLCASSAAGTVFSEQYFGPGTRLTVT.

V is TRBV4-1 and J is TRBJ2-7; D perhaps matches TRBD1 (6 bases). The V end was cut by 2 bases, the J end by 3 bases, with 11 bases between. The CDR3 has 14 amino acids. The germline CDR1 and CDR2 sequences are MGHRA and YSYEKL. CDR3 nucleotides: TGCGCCAGCAGCCAACTGGGACACGTCTACGAGCAGTACTTC. This gives the protein CASSQLGHVYEQYF.

The J gene is TRBJ2-3, the V gene TRBV19; D is ambiguous. CDR1 and CDR2 from the germline V gene are LNHDA and SQIVND (reference sequence). The ends were cut back, 1 base at V and 0 bases at J, with 8 bases in the middle. The CDR3 runs 15 residues. The CDR3 coding sequence is TGTGCCAGTAGTATAGTGGCGGCTAGCACAGATACGCAGTATTTT. Translation: CASSIVAASTDTQYF.

The genes are TRBV6-1 and TRBJ1-1, with TRBD1 matching over 10 bases. Looked up from germline, CDR1 is MNHNS and CDR2 is SASEGT. This CDR3 region has 16 residues. J gave up 5 bases and V 1 base, and 7 bases lay outside the gene matches. Here the CDR3 DNA reads TGTGCCAGCAGTGAAGTATCGGGACAGGGGAATACTGAAGCTTTCTTT. Translating it yields CASSEVSGQGNTEAFF.

This clone was detected a few times. The rearrangement joins TRBV6-1 to TRBJ1-2; a possible D gene is TRBD1 (6 bases). The CDR3 length is 12 residues. Germline-derived CDR1 and CDR2 are MNHNS and SASEGT. Deletions cut 6 bases from V and 7 bases from J, with 12 bases between. The CDR3 nucleotides are TGTGCCAGCAGGGGGGCTACGCTTGGCTACACCTTC. Amino acid sequence: CASRGATLGYTF.

The chain carries TRBV6-1 and TRBJ1-2; D is perhaps TRBD1 (6 bases). Germline V gives CDR1 MNHNS, CDR2 SASEGT. The CDR3 spans 14 residues. Trimming removed 6 bases at V and 5 bases at J, with 16 bases between. CDR3 in amino acids: CASSQRTATYGYTF. The DNA of the CDR3 is TGTGCCAGCAGCCAAAGGACAGCTACTTATGGCTACACCTTC.

V usage is TRBV11-3 and J usage is TRBJ2-7, with 10 bases matching TRBD1. Trimming cost V 4 bases and J 8 bases; bases outside gene matches: 5. Germline values: CDR1 SGHNT, CDR2 YENEEA. The CDR3 is made up of 13 amino acids. The CDR3 sequence: CASSSGQGVKQYF. The CDR3 DNA is TGTGCCAGCAGCTCCGGACAGGGGGTAAAGCAGTACTTC.

The chain recombines TRBV7-8 with TRBJ2-1; D gene unclear. From germline, CDR1 is SGHVS and CDR2 FQNEAQ. CDR3 length: 14 residues. V was clipped by 5 bases and J by 6 bases, with 14 bases between them. The CDR3 sequence: CASSPDATANEQFF. The CDR3 coding sequence is TGTGCCAGCAGCCCAGACGCGACTGCCAATGAGCAGTTCTTC.

This clone was counted only a few times. V usage is TRBV5-1 and J usage is TRBJ2-2; maybe TRBD2 (6 bases). CDR1 and CDR2 from the germline V gene are SGHRS and YFSETQ. The CDR3 is 14 amino acids. The V end was cut by 7 bases, the J end by 0 bases, with 10 bases between. The CDR3 DNA reads as TGCGCCAGCCGGGACTTATCGAACACCGGGGAGCTGTTTTTT. The encoded protein is CASRDLSNTGELFF.

The rearrangement joins TRBV5-4 to TRBJ2-7, with a weak D call TRBD2 (6 bases). Trimming took off 4 bases at V and 6 bases at J, with 14 bases between the two ends. CDR1 is SGHNT, CDR2 YYREEE, per germline (reference sequence). The CDR3 spans 13 residues. CDR3 loop: CASSPSAGSEQYF. DNA for the CDR3: TGTGCCAGCAGCCCCTCGGCGGGGAGCGAGCAGTACTTC.

The chain carries TRBV28 and TRBJ2-1; TRBD2 agrees at 10 bases. There are 14 residues in the CDR3. Germline V CDR1 and CDR2: MDHEN, SYDVKM. Trimming took 6 bases from V and 1 from J; bases not matched to a gene: 0. In DNA form, the CDR3 reads TGTGCCAGCAGGGGACTAGCGTCCTACAATGAGCAGTTCTTC. It yields the protein CASRGLASYNEQFF.

The chain uses TRBV4-3 and TRBJ2-1; TRBD2 might be the D (6 bases). V dropped 1 base and J dropped 8 bases, with 12 bases sitting between them. The CDR3 is made up of 14 amino acids. CDR1 is LGHNA and CDR2 is YSLEER in the germline V gene. CDR3 residues: CASSQVSGGDEQFF. Here the CDR3 DNA reads TGCGCCAGCAGCCAAGTAAGCGGCGGGGATGAGCAGTTCTTC.

The chain combines TRBV2 with TRBJ2-3, with TRBD1 identical over 9 bases. Per germline, CDR1 SNHLY and CDR2 FYNNEI. Losses at the gene ends were 5 bases for V and 5 bases for J; bases not matched to a gene: 8. CDR3 length equals 15 residues. The CDR3 DNA follows: TGTGCCAGCAGTCGAACAGGGGGCGCGGGAGATACGCAGTATTTT. Its protein product is CASSRTGGAGDTQYF.

CDR3: CASSQDLAGEDGEQYF. CDR3 bases: TGTGCCAGCAGCCAAGACTTGGCGGGAGAGGATGGCGAGCAGTACTTC. The chain links TRBV14 to TRBJ2-7, with 7 bases fitting TRBD2. The V gene end was trimmed by 0 bases and the J gene end by 6 bases; junction bases not matched to a gene: 11. This CDR3 region has 16 residues. CDR1 is SGHDN and CDR2 is FVKESK in the germline V gene.

The rearrangement links TRBV6-1 to TRBJ2-2; D not certain. Germline values: CDR1 MNHNS, CDR2 SASEGT. The CDR3 has 14 amino acids. The V end was cut by 2 bases, the J end by 5 bases, with 9 bases between. The CDR3 bases are TGTGCCAGCAGTGAACAGCGTAAAACCGGGGAGCTGTTTTTT. Protein sequence: CASSEQRKTGELFF.

The CDR3 DNA reads as TGTGCCAGCAGTTTCTTTCAGGGATCGGAGACCCAGTACTTC. The encoded protein is CASSFFQGSETQYF. The J gene is TRBJ2-5, the V gene TRBV27, with D possibly being TRBD1 (5 bases). Per the germline V gene, CDR1 is MNHEY and CDR2 is SMNVEV (reference sequence). Trimming pared 3 bases from V and 5 bases from J, leaving 13 bases between. The CDR3 runs 14 residues.

The V and J genes are TRBV25-1 and TRBJ2-7; TRBD2 might be the D (5 bases). CDR3 length: 12 amino acids. V lost 8 bases and J 0 bases, leaving 8 bases between the germline ends. Germline V lookup: CDR1 MGHDK, CDR2 SYGVNS. Here the CDR3 reads CASLSGSYEQYF. CDR3 DNA: TGTGCCAGCCTGAGCGGCTCCTACGAGCAGTACTTC.

The DNA for the CDR3 is TGCGCCAGCAGCTTGGGGACAGCGACCTACGAGCAGTACTTC. Protein sequence: CASSLGTATYEQYF. This rearrangement joins TRBV5-1 to TRBJ2-7; TRBD1 might be the D (6 bases). The CDR3 loop spans 14 amino acids. Trimming stripped 0 bases from V and 2 bases from J, with 9 bases between. Germline V gene lookup returns CDR1 SGHRS and CDR2 YFSETQ.

The gene calls are TRBV15 and TRBJ2-1; D gene ambiguous. The CDR3 totals 12 residues. Trimming removed 3 bases at V and 5 bases at J, with 5 bases between. Germline CDR1 and CDR2: LNHNV and YYDKDF (reference sequence). CDR3 amino acids: CATSRSDNEQFF. The CDR3 nucleotides are TGTGCCACCAGCAGGTCGGACAATGAGCAGTTCTTC.

The chain couples TRBV2 to TRBJ1-5; a weak D match, TRBD1 (6 bases). CDR3 size: 14 residues. Germline V CDR1 and CDR2: SNHLY, FYNNEI. V lost 2 bases, J lost 6 bases, and 11 bases lay in between. The CDR3 reads CASSEMGGPQPQHF. The CDR3 bases are TGTGCCAGCAGTGAAATGGGGGGGCCTCAGCCCCAGCATTTT.

This chain links TRBV6-4 with TRBJ2-2, with TRBD2 as a possible D gene (5 bases). V lost 6 bases and J lost 1, with 12 bases in between. The germline V gene encodes CDR1 MRHNA and CDR2 SNTAGT. This CDR3 is built from 15 residues. Written as DNA, the CDR3 is TGTGCCAGCAGGTTATCCGGGAAGAACACCGGGGAGCTGTTTTTT. Translation: CASRLSGKNTGELFF.